A single sample gave rise to the 9 T cell receptor beta chains below, sequenced in a study of CD8 T cell repertoires and HIV-1 epitope variants. These TCRs are of unknown antigen specificity. Clones were read by immunoSEQ multiplex PCR, and TCRdb kept only the in-frame ones, dropping some. This table has a few thousand clones, about 71% appearing once. The sequencing input was cultured CD8+ T cells derived from PBMCs. The receptors here all came from a male donor with HIV.

Here the CDR3 reads CASSLEGQGRITDEKLFF. The CDR3, as DNA: TGTGCCAGCAGCTTGGAAGGACAGGGTCGAATTACTGATGAAAAACTGTTTTTT. The rearrangement links TRBV5-5 to TRBJ1-4; TRBD1 agrees at 8 bases. The germline gives CDR1 SGHKS, CDR2 YYEKEE (reference sequence). This CDR3 is 18 amino acids long. V trimming: 0 bases; J trimming: 6 bases; junction bases outside the gene matches: 13.

The chain employs TRBV5-4 and TRBJ2-1; maybe TRBD2 (6 bases). Germline CDR1 is SGHNT and CDR2 is YYREEE (reference sequence). V lost 4 bases and J 6 bases, leaving 20 bases between the germline ends. The CDR3 is 16 residues long. CDR3 nucleotide sequence: TGTGCCAGCAGCGGACTACGACCCCATCAGAGCAATGAGCAGTTCTTC. This encodes CASSGLRPHQSNEQFF.

This chain joins TRBV5-6 and TRBJ2-7; no firm D call. This CDR3 is 14 amino acids long. Germline CDR1 is SGHDT and CDR2 is YYEEEE. V was shortened by 0 bases and J by 2 bases, with 9 bases between the two germline ends. The CDR3 here is CASSLDSQPYEQYF. The CDR3 DNA follows: TGTGCCAGCAGCTTGGACAGTCAACCCTACGAGCAGTACTTC. The full variable domain, its missing parts supplied by reference TRBV5-6 and TRBJ2-7, is DAGVTQSPTHLIKTRGQQVTLRCSPKSGHDTVSWYQQALGQGPQFIFQYYEEEERQRGNFPDRFSGHQFPNYSSELNVNALLLGDSALYLCASSLDSQPYEQYFGPGTRLTVT.

The chain carries TRBV4-1 and TRBJ2-1; no firm D call. Trimming removed 4 bases at V and 4 bases at J, with 11 bases between. The V gene's germline CDR1 is MGHRA and CDR2 YSYEKL. CDR3 size: 14 residues. CDR3 DNA sequence: TGCGCCAGCAGCCGTATAGGCGATTACAATGAGCAGTTCTTC. Protein product: CASSRIGDYNEQFF.

This clone has a handful of counts. The rearrangement links TRBV28 to TRBJ2-1; 11 bases are a match to TRBD1. Trimming cost V 5 bases and J 6 bases; bases outside gene matches: 6. CDR1 and CDR2 from the germline V gene are MDHEN and SYDVKM. There are 15 residues in the CDR3. CDR3 residues: CASSPPGTGGNEQFF. For the CDR3, the DNA is TGTGCCAGCAGTCCCCCCGGGACAGGGGGCAATGAGCAGTTCTTC. Variable domain in full (rest from reference TRBV28 and TRBJ2-1): DVKVTQSSRYLVKRTGEKVFLECVQDMDHENMFWYRQDPGLGLRLIYFSYDVKMKEKGDIPEGYSVSREKKERFSLILESASTNQTSMYLCASSPPGTGGNEQFFGPGTRLTVL.

This clone turned up a few times. J is TRBJ1-2 and V is TRBV30; D remains unclear. CDR3 length equals 13 residues. The V gene lost 0 bases and the J gene lost 6 bases, with 11 bases spanning the gap. CDR1 and CDR2 (germline): GTSNPN, SVGIG (reference sequence). CDR3 bases: TGTGCCTGGAGTGTAGTTGAGAGAAATGGCTACACCTTC. Its protein is CAWSVVERNGYTF.

The J gene is TRBJ2-5, the V gene TRBV5-4, with D hard to call. The V gene lost 2 bases and the J gene lost 2 bases, with 10 bases spanning the gap. This CDR3 is built from 14 residues. Germline CDR1 reads SGHNT; CDR2 reads YYREEE (reference sequence). CDR3 in amino acids: CASSFLTPQETQYF. CDR3 nucleotide sequence: TGTGCCAGCAGCTTCCTAACACCTCAAGAGACCCAGTACTTC.

Points on this clone: This sample includes further DNA sequences coding for the same CDR3. The V call is TRBV10-3, the J call TRBJ1-1; D unclear. The germline CDR1 and CDR2 sequences are ENHRY and SYGVKD. The CDR3 loop spans 12 amino acids. V lost 2 bases to trimming and J lost 5 bases, with 6 bases between them. The CDR3 sequence is CAISEGDTEAFF. The CDR3 coding sequence is TGTGCCATCAGTGAGGGGGATACTGAAGCTTTCTTT.

The chain recombines TRBV29-1 with TRBJ1-2; 11 positions match TRBD1. The J segment lost 4 bases and the V segment lost 2 bases, leaving 6 bases of the junction unmatched. The CDR3 runs 15 residues. From germline, CDR1 is SQVTM and CDR2 ANQGSEA. The CDR3 region is CSVESGTGGIYGYTF. Here the CDR3 DNA reads TGCAGCGTTGAATCCGGGACAGGGGGGATCTATGGCTACACCTTC.